This entry lists 28 T cell receptor beta chains sequenced from one sample in a study of identical twins. Each CDR3 protein is one row after TCRdb ran MiXCR on the 5' RACE reads. The sample shows 400,000 or so distinct CDR3 sequences, roughly 9% of them seen only once. Material for sequencing was naive T cells sorted from blood. Source of these receptors: a woman aged 45-65 years in good health.

This chain uses TRBV3-1 with TRBJ2-1, with D possibly matching TRBD2 (6 bases). Per germline, CDR1 LGHDT and CDR2 YNNKEL (reference sequence). V was pared by 0 bases and J by 7 bases, with 16 bases between. The CDR3 has 16 amino acids. This CDR3 reads CASSQDPGSSSNEQFF. CDR3 bases: TGTGCCAGCAGCCAAGATCCCGGGAGCTCATCGAATGAGCAGTTCTTC.

The chain employs TRBV10-3 and TRBJ2-2; 7 nucleotides match TRBD1. Germline trimming cut 2 bases from V and 4 bases from J; bases unmatched to any gene: 4. CDR3 length: 15 amino acids. Germline CDR1 reads ENHRY; CDR2 reads SYGVKD. CDR3 in DNA: TGTGCCATCAGTGAGCTACAGGGGAGCACCGGGGAGCTGTTTTTT. Translating gives CAISELQGSTGELFF.

At least ten counts were recorded for this clonotype. This chain joins TRBV5-6 and TRBJ2-2; D unclear. Trimming left V 5 bases short and J 1 base short, with 15 bases between. The CDR3 length is 16 residues. The V gene's germline CDR1 is SGHDT and CDR2 YYEEEE. Here the CDR3 reads CASRLGETWNTGELFF. CDR3 in DNA: TGTGCCAGCAGGCTAGGCGAGACATGGAACACCGGGGAGCTGTTTTTT.

The chain carries TRBV5-7 and TRBJ2-5; D uncertain. TRBV5-7 is an ORF; its function is uncertain. The CDR3 loop spans 15 amino acids. V was cut by 3 bases and J by 2 bases, with 14 bases left in between. DNA for the CDR3: TGTGCCAGCAGCTCTCCCTCCCTTAATCAAGAGACCCAGTACTTC. Protein: CASSSPSLNQETQYF.

The chain recombines TRBV6-1 with TRBJ2-3; 10 bases match TRBD2. This CDR3 is built from 20 residues. The ends lost 7 bases at V and 2 bases at J; junction bases unmatched: 21. CDR1 MNHNS and CDR2 SASEGT come from the germline V gene. The chain's CDR3 is CASNSEPASGRPRVTDTQYF. The CDR3 DNA reads TGTGCCAGCAACTCAGAACCGGCTAGCGGGAGACCCAGAGTCACAGATACGCAGTATTTT.

The chain couples TRBV12-3 or TRBV12-4 to TRBJ1-4, with a possible D match to TRBD1 (5 bases). The V and J ends lost 5 bases and 8 bases respectively, with 15 bases between them. The CDR3 is made up of 14 amino acids. The chain's CDR3 is CASSLGKRGEKLFF. CDR3 coding DNA: TGTGCCAGCAGTCTTGGGAAGAGGGGAGAAAAACTGTTTTTT.

The chain joins TRBV5-1 to TRBJ2-6; D might be TRBD2 (5 bases). The V gene's germline CDR1 is SGHRS and CDR2 YFSETQ. Deletions cut 5 bases from V and 2 bases from J, with 14 bases between. The CDR3 is made up of 16 amino acids. In DNA, the CDR3 is TGCGCCAGCAGTTACGTAGGAGGAACTGGGGCCAACGTCCTGACTTTC. Amino acid sequence: CASSYVGGTGANVLTF.

This clonotype has a handful of counts. The V gene is TRBV11-2, the J gene TRBJ2-1, with 12 bases aligning to TRBD2. CDR3 length: 16 amino acids. The junction had 5 bases not matched to a gene; V was cut back by 0 bases and J by 8 bases. Germline assignment: CDR1 SGHAT and CDR2 FQNNGV. The CDR3 protein is CASSLDLAGGTHEQFF. The DNA for the CDR3 is TGTGCCAGCAGCTTAGACCTAGCGGGAGGGACGCATGAGCAGTTCTTC.

This clonotype was seen a handful of times. The J gene is TRBJ2-1, the V gene TRBV5-1, with 11 bases fitting TRBD2. The germline gives CDR1 SGHRS, CDR2 YFSETQ. This CDR3 region has 14 residues. With V trimmed by 5 bases and J by 5 bases, 3 bases remained unmatched. The CDR3 loop is CASRGLAENNEQFF. For the CDR3, the DNA is TGCGCCAGCAGGGGACTAGCGGAAAACAATGAGCAGTTCTTC.

The rearrangement links TRBV12-3 or TRBV12-4 to TRBJ2-3; D not resolved. With 6 bases removed from V and 4 bases from J, the gap between germline ends came to 11 bases. This CDR3 comprises 13 residues. DNA for the CDR3: TGTGCCAGCAGCAGTTATTTCGCAGATACGCAGTATTTT. Its translation: CASSSYFADTQYF.

This clonotype showed up just a few times. The CDR3 DNA follows: TGTGCCAGCAGTTACGGTGGAACCCAGGGCGAGCAGTACGTC. Its protein is CASSYGGTQGEQYV. The chain combines TRBV6-6 with TRBJ2-7, with D possibly TRBD1 on 5 matching bases. The V and J ends lost 2 bases and 6 bases respectively, with 14 bases between them. The CDR3 is made up of 14 amino acids. Germline CDR1 MNHNY, CDR2 SVGAGI (reference sequence).

This clonotype was detected a few times. The V gene is TRBV5-6, the J gene TRBJ2-7; D is ambiguous. Trimming pared 5 bases from V and 3 bases from J, leaving 9 bases between. The CDR3 contains 12 residues. Germline CDR1 reads SGHDT; CDR2 reads YYEEEE. CDR3 sequence (DNA): TGTGCCAGCAGTTCGTTAGACTACGAGCAGTACGTC. The encoded protein is CASSSLDYEQYV.

To note about this clonotype: At one end the junction does not follow the germline gene, possibly because of a read error. V gene TRBV9 combines with J gene TRBJ2-1; D unclear. Germline V CDR1 and CDR2: SGDLS, YYNGEE. The CDR3 runs 12 residues. The CDR3 DNA is TGTGCCAGCAGCGTAGGTCTAAATGAGCGGTTCTTC. Translating it yields CASSVGLNERFF.

This clonotype was counted only a few times. The chain carries TRBV25-1 and TRBJ2-7, with TRBD1 matching 8 bases. Germline CDR1 is MGHDK and CDR2 is SYGVNS. V lost 6 bases and J lost 1; bases outside the gene matches: 8. This CDR3 is built from 15 residues. This chain's CDR3 is CASREDRGFSYEQYF. CDR3 sequence (DNA): TGTGCCAGCAGAGAAGACAGGGGATTTTCCTACGAGCAGTACTTC.

In this sample, this clonotype turned up many times. The J gene is TRBJ2-2, the V gene TRBV12-3 or TRBV12-4; TRBD2 matches at 9 bases. The CDR3 is made up of 14 amino acids. The junction had 13 bases not matched to a gene; V was cut back by 5 bases and J by 15 bases. DNA of the CDR3: TGTGCCAGCAGTCCCCCCCCGGGACTAGCTGAAGTGTTTTTT. Its protein product is CASSPPPGLAEVFF.

In this sample, this clonotype turned up a few times. The J gene is TRBJ1-1, the V gene TRBV6-6; D gene uncertain. Per germline, CDR1 MNHNY and CDR2 SVGAGI (reference sequence). This CDR3 comprises 13 residues. Trimming took 5 bases from V and 5 from J, leaving 12 bases between them. The CDR3 loop reads CASSPRGETEAFF. Here the CDR3 DNA reads TGTGCCAGCAGTCCCCGGGGAGAGACTGAAGCTTTCTTT.

The chain joins TRBV20-1 to TRBJ1-2; 10 positions agree with TRBD1. The CDR3 covers 13 residues. V lost 4 bases, J lost 4 bases, and 3 bases stayed unmatched. Germline V gene lookup returns CDR1 DFQATT and CDR2 SNEGSKA (reference sequence). The CDR3 is CSAIRTGGYGYTF. CDR3 sequence (DNA): TGCAGTGCTATAAGGACAGGGGGCTATGGCTACACCTTC.

This clonotype was recorded a few times. The genes are TRBV12-3 or TRBV12-4 and TRBJ1-2, with D hard to call. The CDR3 is made up of 16 amino acids. V lost 1 base, J lost 1 base, and 13 bases lay in between. CDR3 in DNA: TGTGCCAGCAGTTTAGACTTATGGGGTGGTAACTATGGCTACACCTTC. It codes for CASSLDLWGGNYGYTF.

In its sample, this clonotype was seen a few times. The chain combines TRBV7-2 with TRBJ2-7; 9 nucleotides agree with TRBD1. There are 16 residues in the CDR3. Germline V CDR1 and CDR2: SGHTA, FQGNSA. Losses at the gene ends were 5 bases for V and 0 bases for J; bases not matched to a gene: 8. In nucleotides, the CDR3 is TGTGCCAGCAGCCATGGACAGGGGATGAGCTCCTACGAGCAGTACGTC. Protein product: CASSHGQGMSSYEQYV.

This clonotype has just a few counts. CDR3 protein: CSAPLPGSHEQYF. The DNA for the CDR3 is TGCAGTGCCCCCCTCCCGGGCAGTCACGAGCAGTACTTC. The rearrangement links TRBV20-1 to TRBJ2-7; D not resolved. The CDR3 is made up of 13 amino acids. Germline V gene lookup returns CDR1 DFQATT and CDR2 SNEGSKA (reference sequence). V lost 6 bases to trimming and J lost 5 bases, with 17 bases between them.

This chain connects TRBV12-3 or TRBV12-4 to TRBJ2-7, with D possibly being TRBD1 or TRBD2 (7 bases each). Trimming pared 5 bases from V and 2 bases from J, leaving 13 bases between. The CDR3 totals 14 residues. Written as DNA, the CDR3 is TGTGCCAGCAGTCGACAGGGACTAACCTACGAGCAGTACTTC. Residues: CASSRQGLTYEQYF.

The rearrangement joins TRBV5-1 to TRBJ2-1, with a possible D match to TRBD2 (6 bases). Germline-derived CDR1 and CDR2 are SGHRS and YFSETQ. This CDR3 region has 15 residues. Trimming removed 1 base at V and 6 bases at J, with 14 bases between. The DNA of the CDR3 is TGCGCCAGCAGCTTGCTAGCGACAGAGGGCAATGAGCAGTTCTTC. Its translation: CASSLLATEGNEQFF.

This clonotype appeared a few times. The chain recombines TRBV6-5 with TRBJ2-7; weak D call: TRBD2 (5 bases). This CDR3 contains 17 residues. Trimming took 4 bases from V and 0 from J, leaving 19 bases between them. Germline CDR1 and CDR2: MNHEY and SVGAGI. The CDR3: CASSFARAAMSSYEQYF. In nucleotides, the CDR3 is TGTGCCAGCAGTTTTGCACGAGCGGCCATGAGCTCCTACGAGCAGTACTTC.

This chain joins TRBV5-5 and TRBJ2-3, with 11 bases fitting TRBD2. The CDR3 has 16 residues. Germline assignment: CDR1 SGHKS and CDR2 YYEKEE (reference sequence). Trimming cost V 2 bases and J 5 bases; bases outside gene matches: 7. The CDR3 sequence is CASSLPVAGGRDTQYF. CDR3 nucleotides: TGTGCCAGCAGCTTACCTGTAGCGGGAGGGCGAGATACGCAGTATTTT.

This clonotype was seen at least ten times. The CDR3 region is CASTQIQGRQKLFF. In nucleotides, the CDR3 is TGTGCCAGCACCCAAATCCAGGGTCGGCAAAAACTGTTTTTT. The chain uses TRBV7-9 and TRBJ1-4; D possibly corresponds to TRBD1 (5 bases). Trimming removed 7 bases from V and 9 bases from J, with 18 bases in between. This CDR3 has 14 amino acids. The germline gives CDR1 SEHNR, CDR2 FQNEAQ (reference sequence).

This clonotype was detected a few times. The rearrangement uses TRBV10-3 and TRBJ1-2, with D hard to call. CDR1 is ENHRY, CDR2 SYGVKD, per germline. V was trimmed by 3 bases and J by 7 bases, leaving 12 bases between them. This CDR3 spans 13 amino acids. CDR3 amino acids: CAISEHRIFGYTF. CDR3 DNA: TGTGCCATCAGTGAACATAGGATTTTTGGCTACACCTTC.

This clonotype turned up a few times. A read error may account for a junction end that differs from germline. The chain carries TRBV5-1 and TRBJ2-1; TRBD2 matches 7 bases. This CDR3 spans 16 amino acids. CDR1 and CDR2 (germline): SGHRS, YFSETQ. The CDR3 nucleotides read TGCGCCAGCAGATTGGATATAGCGGGCTCCTACAATGAGCAGTTCTTC. Residues: CASRLDIAGSYNEQFF.

The V call is TRBV19, the J call TRBJ2-1; 11 nucleotides agree with TRBD2. This CDR3 is built from 16 residues. With 4 bases clipped from V and 8 bases from J, the junction kept 10 bases outside the gene matches. CDR1 LNHDA and CDR2 SQIVND come from the germline V gene (reference sequence). CDR3 in amino acids: CASSRGLAEGGDEQFF. As DNA, the CDR3 is TGTGCCAGTAGTAGGGGACTAGCGGAAGGAGGCGATGAGCAGTTCTTC.